Listed here are 23 T cell receptor beta chains from one sample, sequenced in a study of regulatory T cells in long-lasting Graves disease listed by TCRdb under 2021. Libraries were made using multiplex PCR. The sequencing machine was an Illumina HiSeq 4000. TCR beta libraries were built with iRepertoire HTBI primers and Arm-PCR amplification of CDR3 regions. TCRdb itself trimmed the public reads at Q25 with fastp, ran MiXCR and retained productive beta chains. Rows with a matching CDR3 protein are joined into one entry that keeps the most common DNA and genes. The sample records about 560,000 distinct CDR3 sequences, 15% to 20% of which are singletons. The ten top clones hold around 11% of the sample. In the paper's terms, the time point label means: newly diagnosed GD, antithyroid drugs for less than 3 months. For both TCR sequencing and RNA sequencing, RNA was extracted from PBMCs using TRIzol. The data also belong to a second study, concerning T cells in Graves' hyperthyroidism and ophthalmopathy.

The sequences come from peripheral blood mononuclear cells (PBMCs), collected at new diagnosis, from a patient treated with antithyroid drugs. These receptors all stem from a man younger than 35 with Graves disease. Donor details come from another sample of the same person, matched by shared clones.

The table lists this clonotype with many counts. The chain joins TRBV13 to TRBJ2-7; D possibly uses TRBD1 or TRBD2 (6 bases each). The CDR3 extends over 14 amino acids. V lost 4 bases to trimming and J lost 6 bases, with 16 bases between them. The germline V gene encodes CDR1 PRHDT and CDR2 FYEKMQ (reference sequence). CDR3 in DNA: TGTGCCAGCAGCTCGCGGGACACCGAGGGCGAGCAGTACTTC. The encoded protein is CASSSRDTEGEQYF.

This clonotype was detected only a few times. The chain employs TRBV6-2 or TRBV6-3 and TRBJ1-1; D call uncertain. CDR3 length: 13 residues. Trimming cost V 5 bases and J 1 base, with 8 bases left between them. Germline V lookup: CDR1 MNHEY, CDR2 SVGEGT. CDR3 nucleotide sequence: TGTGCCAGCAGTGACCGGGAGAACACTGAAGCTTTCTTT. Amino acid sequence: CASSDRENTEAFF.

In the case of this clonotype: A much bigger clone sits one base away, suggesting this may be a read error. This chain connects TRBV5-4 to TRBJ2-7; D remains ambiguous. The CDR3 spans 12 residues. CDR1 and CDR2 from the germline V gene are SGHNT and YYREEE (reference sequence). The CDR3 protein is CTSSFTLYEQYF. Written as DNA, the CDR3 is TGTACCAGCAGTTTCACCCTCTACGAGCAGTACTTC.

This clonotype occurred a few times. J is TRBJ2-2 and V is TRBV27, with TRBD2 matching over 11 bases. J was trimmed by 4 bases and V by 6 bases; bases with no gene match: 4. Germline V gene data show CDR1 as MNHEY and CDR2 as SMNVEV (reference sequence). The CDR3 runs to 15 residues. The CDR3 DNA reads TGTGCCAGCAGACAACTAGCGGGAGTCACCGGGGAGCTGTTTTTT. Amino acids: CASRQLAGVTGELFF.

Ten or more counts support this clonotype. The chain carries TRBV6-1 and TRBJ2-7; D is unresolved. In germline, CDR1 is MNHNS, CDR2 SASEGT. The CDR3 totals 14 residues. Trimming pared 2 bases from V and 0 bases from J, leaving 8 bases between. The CDR3 loop reads CASSERYNSYEQYF. The DNA of the CDR3 is TGTGCCAGCAGTGAACGGTACAACTCCTACGAGCAGTACTTC.

The genes are TRBV6-5 and TRBJ2-2; 7 positions agree with TRBD2. This CDR3 has 16 residues. Unmatched junction bases numbered 9, after V lost 4 bases and J lost 4 bases. CDR1 and CDR2 (germline): MNHEY, SVGAGI. CDR3 sequence reads: CASSSGTNGPTGELFF. The CDR3 bases are TGTGCCAGCAGTTCCGGGACTAACGGTCCCACCGGGGAGCTGTTTTTT.

There are a few counts of this clonotype. The V call is TRBV15, the J call TRBJ2-1; possibly TRBD1 or TRBD2 for D (6 bases each). CDR1 is LNHNV and CDR2 is YYDKDF in the germline V gene (reference sequence). The V and J ends lost 2 bases and 7 bases respectively, with 12 bases between them. The length of the CDR3 is 14 residues. CDR3 sequence reads: CATSRWQGRNEQFF. The CDR3 DNA follows: TGTGCCACCAGCAGATGGCAGGGGAGGAATGAGCAGTTCTTC.

This chain links TRBV4-1 with TRBJ2-1, with 8 bases identical to TRBD2. Germline CDR1 and CDR2: MGHRA and YSYEKL. The length of the CDR3 is 15 residues. After removal of 3 bases from V and 4 bases from J, the junction contained 5 bases not matched to a gene. The CDR3 DNA follows: TGCGCCAGCAGCCACATTAGCGGGGTGTACAATGAGCAGTTCTTC. It translates to CASSHISGVYNEQFF.

V usage is TRBV20-1 and J usage is TRBJ1-2; D perhaps matches TRBD1 (5 bases). Germline-derived CDR1 and CDR2 are DFQATT and SNEGSKA (reference sequence). The ends were cut back, 1 base at V and 4 bases at J, with 10 bases in the middle. The CDR3 extends over 13 amino acids. The DNA for the CDR3 is TGCAGTGCTAGAGTAGGGACTAGCTATGGCTACACCTTC. Translation gives CSARVGTSYGYTF.

This clonotype has only a few counts. The CDR3 spells CAISESSGRTTSGSLYEQYF. The CDR3 bases are TGTGCCATCAGTGAGTCTAGCGGCAGGACTACTAGCGGGAGTTTGTACGAGCAGTACTTC. The chain links TRBV10-3 to TRBJ2-7, with 11 bases identical to TRBD2. The V gene's germline CDR1 is ENHRY and CDR2 SYGVKD. V was clipped by 0 bases and J by 4 bases; unmatched bases: 17. The CDR3 loop spans 20 amino acids.

This clonotype was seen at least ten times. This chain connects TRBV27 to TRBJ2-7; either TRBD1 or TRBD2 may fit D (5 bases each). The CDR3 contains 18 residues. Germline lookup yields CDR1 MNHEY and CDR2 SMNVEV (reference sequence). The V end lost 4 bases, the J end lost 4 bases, and 26 bases lay between the germline ends. Written as DNA, the CDR3 is TGTGCCAGCAGTTCCCGGCTGGCGTACGTCGGGGCCGGATACGAGCAGTACTTC. It encodes CASSSRLAYVGAGYEQYF.

This clonotype was found many times. The chain carries TRBV12-3 or TRBV12-4 and TRBJ2-1, with D possibly being TRBD1 (6 bases). This CDR3 contains 15 residues. V lost 3 bases and J lost 4, with 13 bases in between. CDR3 in DNA: TGTGCCAGCAGTTTGTCCGGGACAACATACAATGAGCAGTTCTTC. Its translation: CASSLSGTTYNEQFF.

This clonotype was counted only a few times. The rearrangement uses TRBV7-9 and TRBJ2-6; TRBD1 aligns across 7 bases. CDR1 and CDR2 (germline): SEHNR, FQNEAQ (reference sequence). Trimming cost V 5 bases and J 0 bases; bases outside gene matches: 10. The CDR3 is made up of 18 amino acids. CDR3 DNA sequence: TGTGCCAGCAGCCTAGGACAGGCAACTCCCTCTGGGGCCAACGTCCTGACTTTC. Its translation: CASSLGQATPSGANVLTF.

On this clonotype: Since a much larger clone is just one base distant, this may be a read error. The rearrangement joins TRBV30 to TRBJ2-1; D unclear. In germline, CDR1 is GTSNPN, CDR2 SVGIG (reference sequence). The CDR3 runs to 12 residues. The ends were cut back, 2 bases at V and 12 bases at J, with 14 bases in the middle. DNA of the CDR3: TGTGCCTGGAGTACCCACAGATATGGGCAGTTCTTC. This gives the protein CAWSTHRYGQFF.

The V gene is TRBV6-2 or TRBV6-3, the J gene TRBJ2-1; D perhaps matches TRBD2 (6 bases). Per germline, CDR1 MNHEY and CDR2 SVGEGT. V was trimmed by 6 bases and J by 4 bases, leaving 22 bases between them. There are 17 residues in the CDR3. The CDR3 coding sequence is TGTGCCAGCAGCCGCAATAGCGGCACGGGTTCATACAATGAGCAGTTCTTC. This codes for CASSRNSGTGSYNEQFF.

V usage is TRBV20-1 and J usage is TRBJ2-7; tentatively, D is TRBD2 (7 bases). The V end was cut by 6 bases, the J end by 1 base, with 25 bases between. Germline assignment: CDR1 DFQATT and CDR2 SNEGSKA (reference sequence). This CDR3 has 17 residues. The CDR3 bases are TGCAGTGCCCTAGGGGGTCTAGCGGTTTTCGGGTCCTACGAGCAGTACTTC. Its protein product is CSALGGLAVFGSYEQYF.

In its sample, this clonotype was seen many times. CDR3 loop: CASRETFGRAPENEQFF. Here the CDR3 DNA reads TGTGCCAGCAGGGAAACGTTCGGGAGGGCCCCCGAGAATGAGCAGTTCTTC. The V call is TRBV12-3 or TRBV12-4, the J call TRBJ2-1; 8 nucleotides match TRBD2. The CDR3 totals 17 residues. The V segment lost 6 bases and the J segment 7 bases; nucleotides outside the gene matches: 17.

This clonotype occurred a few times. A read error may explain this, as a much larger clone is one base away. V and J are TRBV2 and TRBJ2-1; tentative D call: TRBD2 (6 bases). V dropped 8 bases and J dropped 8 bases, with 19 bases sitting between them. Germline V lookup: CDR1 SNHLY, CDR2 FYNNEI. This CDR3 comprises 14 residues. CDR3 DNA sequence: TGTGCCAGCGGAGGAAGGGCGGGATCCGATGAGCAGTTCTTC. Translation gives CASGGRAGSDEQFF.

At least ten counts were recorded for this clonotype. The chain is built from TRBV27 and TRBJ2-3; tentatively, D is TRBD1 (5 bases). Trimming left V 5 bases short and J 8 bases short, with 17 bases between. The germline CDR1 and CDR2 sequences are MNHEY and SMNVEV (reference sequence). CDR3 length equals 14 residues. The CDR3 nucleotides are TGTGCCAGCAGTCTCGCCGCAGGGCCGGGTACGCAGTATTTT. It translates to CASSLAAGPGTQYF.

The rearrangement joins TRBV28 to TRBJ2-2, with D possibly being TRBD1 (5 bases). Germline CDR1 MDHEN, CDR2 SYDVKM. CDR3 size: 14 residues. V lost 8 bases to trimming and J lost 3 bases, with 13 bases between them. CDR3 in amino acids: CASLADRHTGELFF. CDR3 bases: TGTGCCAGCCTGGCCGACAGACACACCGGGGAGCTGTTTTTT.

Comments on this clonotype: A much larger clone lies one base from this, so it may be a read error. The chain recombines TRBV6-5 with TRBJ1-1; no definite D call. CDR1 MNHEY and CDR2 SVGAGI come from the germline V gene. This CDR3 has 15 residues. Written as DNA, the CDR3 is TGTACCAGCAGTTACTCAACCGGTTTTAACACTGAAGCTTTCTTT. As protein: CTSSYSTGFNTEAFF.

This clonotype was counted many times. The V call is TRBV12-3 or TRBV12-4, the J call TRBJ2-5; tentative D call: TRBD2 (7 bases). The CDR3 spans 16 residues. Trimming removed 1 base at V and 4 bases at J, with 16 bases between. The CDR3 DNA is TGTGCCAGCAGTTTAGGTTCGGGGGGCTCGGGAGAGACCCAGTACTTC. Translation: CASSLGSGGSGETQYF.

This chain links TRBV11-2 with TRBJ2-7, with unresolved D. Trimming took 1 base from V and 9 from J, leaving 13 bases between them. CDR3 length equals 13 residues. The germline V gene has CDR1 SGHAT and CDR2 FQNNGV. The CDR3 is CASSLARPRPQYF. The CDR3 nucleotides read TGTGCCAGCAGCTTAGCTCGGCCGCGTCCGCAGTACTTC.